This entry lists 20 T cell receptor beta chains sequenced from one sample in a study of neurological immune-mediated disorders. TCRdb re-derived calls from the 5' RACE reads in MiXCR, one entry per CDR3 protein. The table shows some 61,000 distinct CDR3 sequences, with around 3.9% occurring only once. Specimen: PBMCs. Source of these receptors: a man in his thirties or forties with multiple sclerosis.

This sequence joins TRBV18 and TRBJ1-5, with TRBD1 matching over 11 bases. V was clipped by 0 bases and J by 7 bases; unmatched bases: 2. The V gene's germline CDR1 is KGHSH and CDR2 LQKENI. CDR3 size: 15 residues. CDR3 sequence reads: CASSPPGQGGQPQHF. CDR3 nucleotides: TGTGCCAGCTCACCACCGGGACAGGGGGGCCAGCCCCAGCATTTT.

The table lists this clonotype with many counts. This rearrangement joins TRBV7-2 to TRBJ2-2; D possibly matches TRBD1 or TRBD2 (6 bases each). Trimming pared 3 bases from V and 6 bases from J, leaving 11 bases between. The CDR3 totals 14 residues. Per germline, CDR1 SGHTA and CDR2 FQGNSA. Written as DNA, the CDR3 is TGTGCCAGCAGCTTGCCGGGGGCGGCCGGGGAGCTGTTTTTT. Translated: CASSLPGAAGELFF.

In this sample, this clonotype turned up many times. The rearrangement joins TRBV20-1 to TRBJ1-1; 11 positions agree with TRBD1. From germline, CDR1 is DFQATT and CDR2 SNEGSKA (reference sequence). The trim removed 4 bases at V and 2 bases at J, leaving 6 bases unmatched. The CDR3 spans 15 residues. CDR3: CSATRTGGLNTEAFF. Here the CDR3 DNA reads TGCAGTGCTACTAGGACAGGGGGCCTCAACACTGAAGCTTTCTTT.

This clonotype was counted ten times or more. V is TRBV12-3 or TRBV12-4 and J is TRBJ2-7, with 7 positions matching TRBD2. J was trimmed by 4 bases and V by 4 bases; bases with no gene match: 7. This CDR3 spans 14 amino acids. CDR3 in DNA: TGTGCCAGCAGTTCGACCGGGGGGTTGTACGAGCAGTACTTC. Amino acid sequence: CASSSTGGLYEQYF.

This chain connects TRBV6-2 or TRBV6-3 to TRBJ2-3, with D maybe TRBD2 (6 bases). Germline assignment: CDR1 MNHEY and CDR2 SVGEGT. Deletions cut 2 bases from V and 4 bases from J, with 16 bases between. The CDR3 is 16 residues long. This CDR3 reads CASSYRRVARADTQYF. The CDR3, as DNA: TGTGCCAGCAGTTACCGGAGGGTAGCGAGAGCAGATACGCAGTATTTT.

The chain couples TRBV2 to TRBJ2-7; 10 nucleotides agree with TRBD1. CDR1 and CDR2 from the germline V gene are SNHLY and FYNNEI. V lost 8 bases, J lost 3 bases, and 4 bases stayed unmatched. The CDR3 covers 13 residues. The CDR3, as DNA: TGTGCCAGCCGGGGACAGGGGAACTACGAGCAGTACTTC. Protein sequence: CASRGQGNYEQYF.

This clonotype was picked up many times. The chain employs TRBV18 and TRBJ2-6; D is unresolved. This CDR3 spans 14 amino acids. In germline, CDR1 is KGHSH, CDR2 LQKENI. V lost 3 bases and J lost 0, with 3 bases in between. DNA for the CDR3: TGTGCCAGCTCACCGAACTCTGGGGCCAACGTCCTGACTTTC. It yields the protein CASSPNSGANVLTF.

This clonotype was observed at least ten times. The CDR3 nucleotides read TGTGCCAGCACCCAAGGACAGGCTTATAGCAATCAGCCCCAGCATTTT. Translation: CASTQGQAYSNQPQHF. The V call is TRBV12-3 or TRBV12-4, the J call TRBJ1-5, with 7 bases matching TRBD1. This CDR3 spans 16 amino acids. The ends lost 7 bases at V and 0 bases at J; junction bases unmatched: 9.

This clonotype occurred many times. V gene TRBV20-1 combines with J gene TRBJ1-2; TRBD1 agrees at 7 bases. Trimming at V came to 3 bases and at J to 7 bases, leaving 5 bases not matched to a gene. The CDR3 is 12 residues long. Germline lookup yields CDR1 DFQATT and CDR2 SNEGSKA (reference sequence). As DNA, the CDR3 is TGCAGTGCTAGTGGAGGGGGCGCTGGCTACACCTTC. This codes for CSASGGGAGYTF.

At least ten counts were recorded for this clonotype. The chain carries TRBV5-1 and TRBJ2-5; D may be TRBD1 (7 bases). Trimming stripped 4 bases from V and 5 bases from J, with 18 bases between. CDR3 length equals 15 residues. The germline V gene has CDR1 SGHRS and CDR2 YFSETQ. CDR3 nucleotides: TGCGCCAGCAGCCGGGGGACAGCCTCAGAGGAGACCCAGTACTTC. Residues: CASSRGTASEETQYF.

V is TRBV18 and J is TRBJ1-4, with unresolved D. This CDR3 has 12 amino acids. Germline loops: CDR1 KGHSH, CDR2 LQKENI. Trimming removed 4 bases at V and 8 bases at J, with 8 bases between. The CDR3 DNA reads TGTGCCAGCTCACAGGAGAGGGAAAAACTGTTTTTT. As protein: CASSQEREKLFF.

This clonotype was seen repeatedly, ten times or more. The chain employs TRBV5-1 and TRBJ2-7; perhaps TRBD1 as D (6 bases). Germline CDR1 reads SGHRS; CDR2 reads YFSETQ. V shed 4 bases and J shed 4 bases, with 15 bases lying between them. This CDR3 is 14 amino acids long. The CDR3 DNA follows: TGCGCCAGCAGCGGCACCTTAGGGGGATACGAGCAGTACTTC. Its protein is CASSGTLGGYEQYF.

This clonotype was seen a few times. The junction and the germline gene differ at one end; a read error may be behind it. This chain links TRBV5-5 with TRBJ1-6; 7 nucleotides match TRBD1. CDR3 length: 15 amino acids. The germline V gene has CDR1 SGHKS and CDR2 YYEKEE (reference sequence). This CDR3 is CASSNTGTANSPLNF. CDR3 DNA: TGTGCCAGCAGCAATACCGGGACAGCAAATTCACCCCTCAACTTT.

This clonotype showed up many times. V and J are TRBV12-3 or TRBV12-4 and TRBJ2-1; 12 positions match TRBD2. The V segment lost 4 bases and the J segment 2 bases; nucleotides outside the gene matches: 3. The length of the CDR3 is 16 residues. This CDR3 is CASSSASGGAYNEQFF. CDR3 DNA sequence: TGTGCCAGCAGTTCGGCTAGCGGGGGGGCCTACAATGAGCAGTTCTTC.

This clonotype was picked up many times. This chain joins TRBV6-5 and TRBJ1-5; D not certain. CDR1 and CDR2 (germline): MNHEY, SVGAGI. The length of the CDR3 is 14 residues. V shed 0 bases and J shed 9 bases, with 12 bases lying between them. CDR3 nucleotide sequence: TGTGCCAGCAGTTACTCGCAAGGGTCCGGGCCCCAGCATTTT. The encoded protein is CASSYSQGSGPQHF.

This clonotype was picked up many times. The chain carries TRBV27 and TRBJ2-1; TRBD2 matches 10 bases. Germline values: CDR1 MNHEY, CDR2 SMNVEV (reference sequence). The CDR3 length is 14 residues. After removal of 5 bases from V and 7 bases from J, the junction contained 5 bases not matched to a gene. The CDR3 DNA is TGTGCCAGCAGTGAGCGGGGGGGCCAGAATGAGCAGTTCTTC. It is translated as CASSERGGQNEQFF.

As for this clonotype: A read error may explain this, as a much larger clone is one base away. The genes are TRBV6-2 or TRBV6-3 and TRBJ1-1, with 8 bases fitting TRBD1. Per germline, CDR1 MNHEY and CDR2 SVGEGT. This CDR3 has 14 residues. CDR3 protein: CASSRGQGGTEALF. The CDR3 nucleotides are TGTGCCAGCAGCCGCGGACAGGGAGGCACTGAAGCTCTCTTT.

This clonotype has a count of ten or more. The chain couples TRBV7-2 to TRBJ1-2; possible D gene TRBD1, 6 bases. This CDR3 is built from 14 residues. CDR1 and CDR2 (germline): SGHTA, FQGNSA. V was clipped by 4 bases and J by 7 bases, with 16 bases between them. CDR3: CASSSGAGGLGYTF. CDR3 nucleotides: TGTGCCAGCAGCTCCGGAGCTGGGGGGCTTGGCTACACCTTC.

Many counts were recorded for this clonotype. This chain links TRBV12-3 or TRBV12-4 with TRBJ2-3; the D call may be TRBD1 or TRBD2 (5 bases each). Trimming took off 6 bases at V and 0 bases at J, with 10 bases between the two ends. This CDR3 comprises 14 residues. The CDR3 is CASRNRDSTDTQYF. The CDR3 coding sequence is TGTGCCAGCAGAAACCGGGACAGCACAGATACGCAGTATTTT.

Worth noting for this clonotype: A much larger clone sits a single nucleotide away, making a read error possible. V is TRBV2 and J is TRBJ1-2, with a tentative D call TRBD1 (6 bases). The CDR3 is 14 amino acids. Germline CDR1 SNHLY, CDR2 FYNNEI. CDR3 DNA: TGTGCCAGCAGATTCGGAGGGGGGCTCTATGTCTACACCTTC. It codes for CASRFGGGLYVYTF.